Each of the 22 T cell receptor beta chains below was sequenced from the same sample in a study of blood T cell repertoires in COVID-19. Profiled with immunoSEQ multiplex PCR; TCRdb holds only in-frame clones, not every one. The data contain about 150,000 clones, around 87% of them singletons. Sequencing was done on a sample of peripheral blood. These receptors originate from a man aged 45-60 years with active COVID-19.

This sequence joins TRBV7-3 and TRBJ2-5; D is possibly TRBD2 (6 bases). V was cut by 2 bases and J by 2 bases, with 12 bases left in between. CDR3 length: 15 amino acids. Germline V gives CDR1 SGHTA, CDR2 FQGTGA. DNA of the CDR3: TGTGCCAGCAGCTTAGGTCGTCGGGAGCAAGAGACCCAGTACTTC. Encoded protein: CASSLGRREQETQYF. Filled out from reference TRBV7-3 and TRBJ2-5, the complete variable domain reads GAGVSQTPSNKVTEKGKYVELRCDPISGHTALYWYRQSLGQGPEFLIYFQGTGAADDSGLPNDRFFAVRPEGSVSTLKIQRTERGDSAVYLCASSLGRREQETQYFGPGTRLLVL.

The chain recombines TRBV4-1 with TRBJ2-5; a possible D gene is TRBD1 (6 bases). Germline CDR1 reads MGHRA; CDR2 reads YSYEKL. The CDR3 sequence is 14 residues long. V dropped 4 bases and J dropped 5 bases, with 14 bases sitting between them. Here the CDR3 reads CASSPPQGLETQYF. DNA of the CDR3: TGCGCCAGCAGCCCCCCCCAGGGGCTGGAGACCCAGTACTTC.

This sequence joins TRBV28 and TRBJ1-3; 11 bases match TRBD1. Germline-derived CDR1 and CDR2 are MDHEN and SYDVKM. V shed 4 bases and J 4 bases; nucleotides not matched to a gene: 6. The CDR3 loop spans 16 amino acids. CDR3 loop: CASSSRTGGIGNTIYF. In DNA form, the CDR3 reads TGTGCCAGCAGTTCCAGGACAGGGGGCATCGGAAACACCATATATTTT.

The gene calls are TRBV27 and TRBJ2-5; perhaps TRBD1 as D (6 bases). The CDR3 length is 14 residues. CDR1 MNHEY and CDR2 SMNVEV come from the germline V gene (reference sequence). V was cut by 4 bases and J by 5 bases, with 14 bases left in between. CDR3 protein: CASSSRGHRETQYF. The CDR3 nucleotides are TGTGCCAGCAGTTCACGGGGACATCGGGAGACCCAGTACTTC.

V gene TRBV28 combines with J gene TRBJ1-4; D possibly corresponds to TRBD1 (6 bases). Germline lookup yields CDR1 MDHEN and CDR2 SYDVKM. There are 14 residues in the CDR3. V shed 5 bases and J shed 10 bases, with 17 bases lying between them. The CDR3 DNA sequence: TGTGCCAGCAGTCCGGCAGGGGTAAGGGGAAAACTGTTTTTT. Its protein is CASSPAGVRGKLFF.

The chain uses TRBV14 and TRBJ1-3; D not certain. This CDR3 has 16 residues. V shed 0 bases and J shed 2 bases, with 11 bases lying between them. Per the germline V gene, CDR1 is SGHDN and CDR2 is FVKESK. In DNA, the CDR3 is TGTGCCAGCAGCCAAGATCTGGTCAGCGCTGGAAACACCATATATTTT. Amino acids: CASSQDLVSAGNTIYF.

The V gene is TRBV5-4, the J gene TRBJ2-7; the match to TRBD1 covers 9 bases. There are 15 residues in the CDR3. CDR1 SGHNT and CDR2 YYREEE come from the germline V gene (reference sequence). V was clipped by 6 bases and J by 5 bases; unmatched bases: 12. The CDR3 reads CASTRPGQGTNEQYF. The CDR3 DNA sequence: TGTGCCAGCACCCGTCCGGGACAGGGTACCAACGAGCAGTACTTC.

J is TRBJ1-1 and V is TRBV10-3; D is unclear. The CDR3 spans 13 residues. Germline V gene lookup returns CDR1 ENHRY and CDR2 SYGVKD. Between the trimmed V and J ends, which lost 4 bases and 2 bases, there was a span of 8 bases. CDR3 sequence reads: CAISAGENTEAFF. In nucleotides, the CDR3 is TGTGCCATCAGTGCCGGGGAAAACACTGAAGCTTTCTTT.

The CDR3: CASSGSRDRGSEAFF. The CDR3 DNA follows: TGTGCCAGCAGCGGCAGCCGGGACAGGGGCTCTGAAGCTTTCTTT. The genes are TRBV9 and TRBJ1-1; 10 bases map to TRBD1. This CDR3 has 15 amino acids. With 3 bases clipped from V and 6 bases from J, the junction kept 8 bases outside the gene matches. CDR1 SGDLS and CDR2 YYNGEE come from the germline V gene.

The rearrangement joins TRBV6-5 to TRBJ1-1; 8 positions agree with TRBD1. The V gene's germline CDR1 is MNHEY and CDR2 SVGAGI. J gave up 4 bases and V 8 bases, and 6 bases lay outside the gene matches. The CDR3 contains 13 residues. The CDR3 region has the DNA TGTGCCAGCGCTATGACAGGGGTCACTGAAGCTTTCTTT. Translating it yields CASAMTGVTEAFF.

This chain joins TRBV7-8 and TRBJ2-7; a possible D gene is TRBD2 (5 bases). V was trimmed by 5 bases and J by 9 bases, leaving 23 bases between them. The CDR3 length is 15 residues. In germline, CDR1 is SGHVS, CDR2 FQNEAQ. The CDR3 DNA is TGTGCCAGCAGCCCGAAACCGACGGGAATATGGTCGCAGTACTTC. It yields the protein CASSPKPTGIWSQYF. The full variable domain, completed using reference TRBV7-8 and TRBJ2-7, is GAGVSQSPRYKVAKRGQDVALRCDPISGHVSLFWYQQALGQGPEFLTYFQNEAQLDKSGLPSDRFFAERPEGSVSTLKIQRTQQEDSAVYLCASSPKPTGIWSQYFGPGTRLTVT.

This sequence joins TRBV25-1 and TRBJ1-1, with D hard to call. Germline V gene lookup returns CDR1 MGHDK and CDR2 SYGVNS. V dropped 7 bases and J dropped 6 bases, with 18 bases sitting between them. This CDR3 region has 14 residues. CDR3: CASTPPRREAEAFF. The CDR3, as DNA: TGTGCCAGCACCCCCCCCCGGAGGGAGGCTGAAGCTTTCTTT.

CDR3 region: CASSLVLAGDNEQFF. The CDR3 nucleotides read TGCGCCAGCAGCTTGGTGTTAGCGGGGGACAATGAGCAGTTCTTC. The chain employs TRBV5-1 and TRBJ2-1, with 9 positions matching TRBD2. The V gene end was trimmed by 0 bases and the J gene end by 5 bases; junction bases not matched to a gene: 3. The germline V gene has CDR1 SGHRS and CDR2 YFSETQ. The CDR3 has 15 amino acids.

A few counts support this clone. V usage is TRBV6-5 and J usage is TRBJ1-6; 9 positions match TRBD1. The CDR3 sequence is 15 residues long. Trimming took 7 bases from V and 5 from J; bases not matched to a gene: 6. Germline-derived CDR1 and CDR2 are MNHEY and SVGAGI. The chain's CDR3 is CASTTGGGNNSPLHF. DNA for the CDR3: TGTGCCAGCACCACAGGGGGCGGAAATAATTCACCCCTCCACTTT.

The rearrangement joins TRBV6-5 to TRBJ1-5; the D gene is possibly TRBD1 (5 bases). This CDR3 spans 13 amino acids. Deletions cut 4 bases from V and 4 bases from J, with 8 bases between. Germline assignment: CDR1 MNHEY and CDR2 SVGAGI. The CDR3 spells CASSLAGNQPQHF. The CDR3 nucleotides read TGTGCCAGCAGTTTAGCAGGGAATCAGCCCCAGCATTTT.

The rearrangement links TRBV10-3 to TRBJ1-6; D is perhaps TRBD1 (6 bases). Germline assignment: CDR1 ENHRY and CDR2 SYGVKD. V shed 5 bases and J shed 5 bases, with 10 bases lying between them. The CDR3 length is 14 residues. For the CDR3, the DNA is TGTGCCATCAGTACATACAGGGATAATTCACCCCTCCACTTT. This translates into CAISTYRDNSPLHF.

The V call is TRBV11-2, the J call TRBJ2-3; 12 nucleotides line up with TRBD2. CDR3 size: 17 residues. Germline lookup yields CDR1 SGHAT and CDR2 FQNNGV. V dropped 6 bases and J dropped 5; count of bases not matched to a gene: 12. CDR3 residues: CASSSSLAGGQGDTQYF. In DNA form, the CDR3 reads TGTGCCAGCAGTTCAAGCCTAGCGGGGGGGCAAGGAGATACGCAGTATTTT.

The V gene is TRBV19, the J gene TRBJ2-5; 10 bases line up with TRBD1. The trim removed 2 bases at V and 4 bases at J, leaving 7 bases unmatched. This CDR3 has 16 residues. Germline V gives CDR1 LNHDA, CDR2 SQIVND (reference sequence). In DNA form, the CDR3 reads TGTGCCAGTAGTATAAAAGGGACAGGGGTTAGAGAGACCCAGTACTTC. It yields the protein CASSIKGTGVRETQYF.

This chain links TRBV7-2 with TRBJ2-2; D is uncertain. Between the trimmed V and J ends, which lost 4 bases and 6 bases, there was a span of 6 bases. CDR1 is SGHTA and CDR2 is FQGNSA in the germline V gene. CDR3 length: 12 amino acids. The CDR3 sequence: CASSSRPGELFF. The CDR3 nucleotides are TGTGCCAGCAGCTCTAGACCCGGGGAGCTGTTTTTT. Drawing the rest from reference TRBV7-2 and TRBJ2-2, the complete variable domain is GAGVSQSPSNKVTEKGKDVELRCDPISGHTALYWYRQSLGQGLEFLIYFQGNSAPDKSGLPSDRFSAERTGGSVSTLTIQRTQQEDSAVYLCASSSRPGELFFGEGSRLTVL.

V gene TRBV24-1 combines with J gene TRBJ2-2; weak D call: TRBD1 (6 bases). CDR3 length: 16 residues. V was trimmed by 9 bases and J by 3 bases, leaving 19 bases between them. Germline CDR1 KGHDR, CDR2 SFDVKD. The CDR3 loop reads CATYYDGDTHTGELFF. DNA for the CDR3: TGTGCCACCTATTATGACGGGGACACCCACACCGGGGAGCTGTTTTTT.

The chain uses TRBV5-1 and TRBJ1-3, with D perhaps matching TRBD1 (6 bases). Germline V CDR1 and CDR2: SGHRS, YFSETQ. V was trimmed by 0 bases and J by 4 bases, leaving 14 bases between them. This CDR3 region has 16 residues. CDR3 loop: CASSLAGTSLGNTIYF. The CDR3 DNA reads TGCGCCAGCAGCTTGGCGGGGACAAGCCTAGGAAACACCATATATTTT. Full variable domain (rest looked up from reference TRBV5-1 and TRBJ1-3): KAGVTQTPRYLIKTRGQQVTLSCSPISGHRSVSWYQQTPGQGLQFLFEYFSETQRNKGNFPGRFSGRQFSNSRSEMNVSTLELGDSALYLCASSLAGTSLGNTIYFGEGSWLTVV.

The chain carries TRBV19 and TRBJ1-5, with D perhaps TRBD1 (5 bases). The CDR3 length is 15 residues. Trimming took 6 bases from V and 2 from J, leaving 14 bases between them. Germline CDR1 reads LNHDA; CDR2 reads SQIVND (reference sequence). As DNA, the CDR3 is TGTGCCAGTAGCGGATGGGGAGGGGGCAATCAGCCCCAGCATTTT. Encoded protein: CASSGWGGGNQPQHF. The full variable domain, in which reference TRBV19 and TRBJ1-5 provide the parts outside the CDR3, is DGGITQSPKYLFRKEGQNVTLSCEQNLNHDAMYWYRQDPGQGLRLIYYSQIVNDFQKGDIAEGYSVSREKKESFPLTVTSAQKNPTAFYLCASSGWGGGNQPQHFGDGTRLSIL.